These 27 T cell receptor beta chains were all obtained from the same sample, sequenced in a study of T cells in Graves' hyperthyroidism and ophthalmopathy. Template material for amplifying TCR beta CDR3 regions consisted of RNA transcripts. During a first-round RT-PCR of the TCR CDR3, the HTBI primer set was used. TCRdb used MiXCR to reprocess the multiplex PCR reads, holding one entry per CDR3 protein. The sample carries hundreds of thousands of distinct CDR3 sequences, 40% to 55% recorded once. Sequencing was done on a sample of peripheral blood or thyroid tissue (not recorded which). Receptors were obtained from a young woman with Graves' hyperthyroidism.

V gene TRBV20-1 combines with J gene TRBJ2-5; 7 positions match TRBD1. The CDR3 sequence is 13 residues long. V shed 6 bases, J shed 5 bases, and the junction held 9 bases outside the gene matches. Germline values: CDR1 DFQATT, CDR2 SNEGSKA (reference sequence). In DNA, the CDR3 is TGCAGTGCGGGGGACAGTCTTGCCGAGACCCAGTACTTC. This codes for CSAGDSLAETQYF.

This clonotype was observed many times. CDR3 sequence: CASRQTGLVGNQPQHF. The CDR3 coding sequence is TGTGCCAGCAGGCAGACAGGACTCGTAGGCAATCAGCCCCAGCATTTT. This chain links TRBV2 with TRBJ1-5; TRBD1 is a possible D gene (6 bases). Germline lookup yields CDR1 SNHLY and CDR2 FYNNEI. This CDR3 comprises 16 residues. Between the trimmed V and J ends, which lost 6 bases and 2 bases, there was a span of 17 bases.

J is TRBJ1-6 and V is TRBV6-6; D is unclear. V gave up 5 bases and J gave up 12 bases, with 11 bases separating them. The CDR3 sequence is 12 residues long. The germline V gene has CDR1 MNHNY and CDR2 SVGAGI (reference sequence). CDR3 sequence (DNA): TGTGCCAGCAGTGAAGAGGGTAAACCCCTCCACTTT. This codes for CASSEEGKPLHF.

The chain is built from TRBV6-6 and TRBJ1-2; D may be TRBD1 (5 bases). This CDR3 is 14 amino acids long. Germline CDR1 is MNHNY and CDR2 is SVGAGI (reference sequence). V was trimmed by 7 bases and J by 5 bases, leaving 17 bases between them. The CDR3 nucleotides are TGTGCCAGCACCGACGGGGCTGGACTGTATGGCTACACCTTC. It yields the protein CASTDGAGLYGYTF.

This clonotype was found many times. The chain combines TRBV24-1 with TRBJ2-5, with D possibly TRBD2 on 6 matching bases. Between the trimmed V and J ends, which lost 4 bases and 5 bases, there was a span of 16 bases. Germline-derived CDR1 and CDR2 are KGHDR and SFDVKD. This CDR3 spans 15 amino acids. DNA of the CDR3: TGTGCCACCAGTGAGGGACTGCTACTTGGGGAGACCCAGTACTTC. It codes for CATSEGLLLGETQYF.

Comment on this clonotype: A much larger clone sits a single nucleotide away, making a read error possible. CDR3 in DNA: TGTGCCAGCAGAATGATAGGACAGAACACTGCAGCTTTCTTT. Its translation: CASRMIGQNTAAFF. The chain couples TRBV2 to TRBJ1-1; weak D call: TRBD1 (6 bases). Per the germline V gene, CDR1 is SNHLY and CDR2 is FYNNEI. The CDR3 length is 14 residues. The full variable domain, rest sourced from reference TRBV2 and TRBJ1-1, is EPEVTQTPSHQVTQMGQEVILRCVPISNHLYFYWYRQILGQKVEFLVSFYNNEISEKSEIFDDQFSVERPDGSNFTLKIRSTKLEDSAMYFCASRMIGQNTAAFFGQGTRLTVV.

This clonotype was recorded at least ten times. The rearrangement joins TRBV7-9 to TRBJ1-1; 7 bases match TRBD1. The CDR3 has 14 amino acids. CDR1 is SEHNR, CDR2 FQNEAQ, per germline (reference sequence). Trimming cost V 4 bases and J 4 bases; bases outside gene matches: 6. CDR3 sequence reads: CASSSQGTVTEAFF. The CDR3 DNA is TGTGCCAGCAGCTCACAGGGGACTGTCACTGAAGCTTTCTTT.

The chain is built from TRBV7-8 and TRBJ2-7, with 7 bases that match TRBD2. Per the germline V gene, CDR1 is SGHVS and CDR2 is FQNEAQ. V shed 2 bases, J shed 7 bases, and the junction held 8 bases outside the gene matches. The CDR3 has 14 amino acids. The CDR3 protein is CASSLSGTVDEQYF. The CDR3 DNA is TGTGCCAGCAGCTTAAGCGGGACCGTGGATGAGCAGTACTTC.

On this clonotype: This may stem from a read error, because a much larger clone lies one nucleotide away. V gene TRBV2 combines with J gene TRBJ1-2; 7 nucleotides match TRBD1. Looked up from germline, CDR1 is SNHLY and CDR2 is FYNNEI. The CDR3 contains 13 residues. The CDR3 here is CASTYRGIYRYTF. The DNA of the CDR3 is TGTGCCAGCACGTACAGGGGAATCTATCGCTACACCTTC.

This clonotype came up many times. V usage is TRBV20-1 and J usage is TRBJ1-1; 7 bases match TRBD1. Trimming cost V 2 bases and J 3 bases; bases outside gene matches: 0. The germline V gene encodes CDR1 DFQATT and CDR2 SNEGSKA (reference sequence). The CDR3 is made up of 12 amino acids. The CDR3 nucleotides read TGCAGTGCTAGACAGGGGGACACTGAAGCTTTCTTT. Translating it yields CSARQGDTEAFF.

The V and J genes are TRBV5-6 and TRBJ2-7; TRBD2 agrees at 12 bases. CDR1 and CDR2 from the germline V gene are SGHDT and YYEEEE. V shed 3 bases, J shed 3 bases, and the junction held 19 bases outside the gene matches. The CDR3 spans 20 residues. Here the CDR3 DNA reads TGTGCCAGCAGCTCGCCCCCCACGACTAGCGGGAGTAATCGAATCTACGAGCAGTACTTC. Protein sequence: CASSSPPTTSGSNRIYEQYF.

CDR3 sequence: CASSPDRGLGNTIYF. CDR3 nucleotides: TGTGCCAGCAGCCCAGATAGGGGGCTTGGAAACACCATATATTTT. The chain links TRBV9 to TRBJ1-3; the match to TRBD1 covers 7 bases. CDR3 size: 15 residues. CDR1 is SGDLS and CDR2 is YYNGEE in the germline V gene. V lost 4 bases and J lost 3; bases outside the gene matches: 7.

Concerning this clonotype: A much larger clone is a single base away; this may be a read error. The chain recombines TRBV2 with TRBJ1-1; D is unresolved. The germline CDR1 and CDR2 sequences are SNHLY and FYNNEI. This CDR3 region has 8 residues. Trimming removed 11 bases from V and 3 bases from J, with 1 base in between. The CDR3 region has the DNA TGTGCCCACACTGAAGCTTTCTTT. Translation: CAHTEAFF.

This rearrangement joins TRBV7-8 to TRBJ2-5, with TRBD2 as a possible D gene (5 bases). This CDR3 is 11 amino acids long. CDR1 and CDR2 (germline): SGHVS, FQNEAQ. Trimming took 5 bases from V and 10 from J, leaving 11 bases between them. The chain's CDR3 is CASSTAEVQYF. The DNA of the CDR3 is TGTGCCAGCAGCACCGCGGAGGTCCAGTACTTC.

Regarding this clonotype: An end of the junction does not agree with germline; a read error may underlie this. The chain is built from TRBV2 and TRBJ2-6; D perhaps matches TRBD2 (6 bases). The length of the CDR3 is 12 residues. Looked up from germline, CDR1 is SNHLY and CDR2 is FYNNEI. The CDR3 loop is CASSEGGNVLTF. CDR3 DNA: TGTGCCAGCAGTGAGGGGGGCAACGTCCTGACTTTC.

This clonotype was detected only once. The chain employs TRBV20-1 and TRBJ1-1; TRBD1 is a possible D gene (5 bases). Looked up from germline, CDR1 is DFQATT and CDR2 is SNEGSKA (reference sequence). CDR3 length: 13 amino acids. V was clipped by 0 bases and J by 8 bases, with 13 bases between them. CDR3 region: CSARDRDELEAFF. The CDR3 bases are TGCAGTGCTAGAGATCGGGACGAACTCGAAGCTTTCTTT.

The V gene is TRBV14, the J gene TRBJ2-2; 15 bases align to TRBD2. The CDR3 runs to 16 residues. Germline values: CDR1 SGHDN, CDR2 FVKESK. With 4 bases clipped from V and 10 bases from J, the junction kept 7 bases outside the gene matches. The CDR3: CASSPRTSGRVVELFF. CDR3 DNA: TGTGCCAGCAGCCCCAGGACTAGCGGGAGGGTTGTGGAGCTGTTTTTT.

The genes are TRBV20-1 and TRBJ2-7; 7 bases align to TRBD2. The junction had 12 bases not matched to a gene; V was cut back by 1 base and J by 3 bases. This CDR3 has 16 residues. Germline V gives CDR1 DFQATT, CDR2 SNEGSKA (reference sequence). The CDR3 nucleotides read TGCAGTGCTAGAGGGGCCCGGGCGGGAGAGGGCTACGAGCAGTACTTC. Residues: CSARGARAGEGYEQYF.

J is TRBJ2-5 and V is TRBV7-6; the D is unclear. CDR1 and CDR2 from the germline V gene are SGHVS and FNYEAQ. V was cut by 7 bases and J by 4 bases, with 7 bases left in between. The CDR3 totals 11 residues. The CDR3 here is CASTTSETQYF. Written as DNA, the CDR3 is TGTGCCAGCACCACTTCAGAGACCCAGTACTTC.

The chain recombines TRBV5-1 with TRBJ1-2, with D maybe TRBD1 (5 bases). The germline V gene has CDR1 SGHRS and CDR2 YFSETQ. V was clipped by 2 bases and J by 4 bases, with 12 bases between them. The CDR3 is made up of 14 amino acids. The chain's CDR3 is CASSFGASGYGYTF. CDR3 coding DNA: TGCGCCAGCAGCTTTGGGGCGTCTGGCTATGGCTACACCTTC. Drawing the rest from reference TRBV5-1 and TRBJ1-2, the complete variable domain is KAGVTQTPRYLIKTRGQQVTLSCSPISGHRSVSWYQQTPGQGLQFLFEYFSETQRNKGNFPGRFSGRQFSNSRSEMNVSTLELGDSALYLCASSFGASGYGYTFGSGTRLTVV.

The chain recombines TRBV4-1 with TRBJ2-5; possibly TRBD2 for D (5 bases). The CDR3 runs 13 residues. V lost 8 bases and J 6 bases, leaving 16 bases between the germline ends. Germline values: CDR1 MGHRA, CDR2 YSYEKL. This CDR3 reads CASSGPGSKTQYF. The CDR3 DNA reads TGCGCCAGCTCCGGACCGGGATCAAAGACCCAGTACTTC.

Regarding this clonotype: This may be a read error: a much more frequent sequence differs by one nucleotide. The V call is TRBV19, the J call TRBJ1-5, with D uncertain. The CDR3 loop spans 13 amino acids. Trimming took 6 bases from V and 2 from J, leaving 8 bases between them. Germline V gene data show CDR1 as LNHDA and CDR2 as SQIVND (reference sequence). The chain's CDR3 is CASRASGNQPQHF. The CDR3 DNA reads as TGTGCCAGTAGGGCCTCAGGCAATCAGCCCCAGCATTTT.

Many counts were recorded for this clonotype. J is TRBJ1-2 and V is TRBV25-1, with D uncertain. Germline CDR1 is MGHDK and CDR2 is SYGVNS. The CDR3 contains 12 residues. Trimming stripped 3 bases from V and 5 bases from J, with 7 bases between. DNA of the CDR3: TGTGCCAGCAGTGAGTCCCTATATGGCTACACCTTC. Its translation: CASSESLYGYTF.

This clonotype came up a few times. The chain joins TRBV14 to TRBJ1-4; D may be TRBD1 (5 bases). The CDR3 extends over 14 amino acids. Germline CDR1 is SGHDN and CDR2 is FVKESK. V dropped 3 bases and J dropped 5 bases, with 10 bases sitting between them. The chain's CDR3 is CASSQRGLNEKLFF. DNA of the CDR3: TGTGCCAGCAGCCAGCGGGGACTCAATGAAAAACTGTTTTTT.

Ten or more counts support this clonotype. This chain connects TRBV7-2 to TRBJ1-2; D unresolved. The germline gives CDR1 SGHTA, CDR2 FQGNSA. V gave up 5 bases and J gave up 3 bases, with 13 bases separating them. The CDR3 runs 14 residues. The CDR3 nucleotides read TGTGCCAGCAGCGACTACTTAGAAGACTATGGCTACACCTTC. It encodes CASSDYLEDYGYTF.

This clonotype came up a few times. The chain has TRBV7-2 and TRBJ2-7, with 10 bases lining up with TRBD2. After removal of 2 bases from V and 7 bases from J, the junction contained 5 bases not matched to a gene. Germline V lookup: CDR1 SGHTA, CDR2 FQGNSA. The CDR3 covers 14 residues. The CDR3 sequence: CASSLPSGRGEQYF. In DNA form, the CDR3 reads TGTGCCAGCAGCTTACCTAGCGGGAGAGGAGAGCAGTACTTC.

On this clonotype: Being one base from a much bigger clone, this may be a read error. The chain combines TRBV27 with TRBJ2-7; 8 bases fit TRBD2. V was pared by 5 bases and J by 5 bases, with 5 bases of the junction left unmatched. The CDR3 has 13 amino acids. Looked up from germline, CDR1 is MNHEY and CDR2 is SMNVEV (reference sequence). The CDR3 loop reads CASSDPGGNEQYF. In DNA form, the CDR3 reads TGTGCCAGCAGTGATCCGGGAGGGAACGAGCAGTACTTC.